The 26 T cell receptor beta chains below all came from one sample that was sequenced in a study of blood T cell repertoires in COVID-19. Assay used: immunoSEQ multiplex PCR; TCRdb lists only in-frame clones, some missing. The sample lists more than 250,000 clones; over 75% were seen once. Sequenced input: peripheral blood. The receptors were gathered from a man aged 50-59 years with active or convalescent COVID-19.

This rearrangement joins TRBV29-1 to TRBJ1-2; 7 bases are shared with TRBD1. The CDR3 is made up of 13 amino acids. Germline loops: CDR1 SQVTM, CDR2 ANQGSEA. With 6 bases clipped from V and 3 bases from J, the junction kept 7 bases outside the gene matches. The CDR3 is CSVARGTDYGYTF. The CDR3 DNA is TGCAGCGTAGCCAGGGGGACGGACTATGGCTACACCTTC.

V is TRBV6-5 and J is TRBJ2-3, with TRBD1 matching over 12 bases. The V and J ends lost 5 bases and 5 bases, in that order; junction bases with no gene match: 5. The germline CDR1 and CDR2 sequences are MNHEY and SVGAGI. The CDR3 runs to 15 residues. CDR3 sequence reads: CASSPGQGAQDTQYF. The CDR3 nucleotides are TGTGCCAGCAGTCCGGGACAGGGGGCGCAAGATACGCAGTATTTT.

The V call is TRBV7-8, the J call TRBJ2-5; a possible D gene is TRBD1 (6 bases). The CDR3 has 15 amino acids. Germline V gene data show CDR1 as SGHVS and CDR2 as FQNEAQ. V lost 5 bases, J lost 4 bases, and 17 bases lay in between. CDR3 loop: CASSQQGRLRETQYF. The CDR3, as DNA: TGTGCCAGCAGCCAACAGGGAAGGTTAAGAGAGACCCAGTACTTC.

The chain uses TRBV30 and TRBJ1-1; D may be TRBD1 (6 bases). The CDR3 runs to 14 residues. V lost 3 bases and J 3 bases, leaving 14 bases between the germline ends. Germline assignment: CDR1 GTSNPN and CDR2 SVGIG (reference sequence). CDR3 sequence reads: CAWSYREGYTEAFF. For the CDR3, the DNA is TGTGCCTGGAGCTACAGGGAGGGATACACTGAAGCTTTCTTT.

In DNA, the CDR3 is TGTGCCAGCAGTTTATCACTCCCGAGGGACAGGGCTGGAAACACCATATATTTT. Translation gives CASSLSLPRDRAGNTIYF. V is TRBV28 and J is TRBJ1-3; 9 bases align to TRBD1. CDR1 MDHEN and CDR2 SYDVKM come from the germline V gene. Trimming removed 1 base from V and 2 bases from J; junction bases left unmatched: 9. CDR3 length equals 18 residues.

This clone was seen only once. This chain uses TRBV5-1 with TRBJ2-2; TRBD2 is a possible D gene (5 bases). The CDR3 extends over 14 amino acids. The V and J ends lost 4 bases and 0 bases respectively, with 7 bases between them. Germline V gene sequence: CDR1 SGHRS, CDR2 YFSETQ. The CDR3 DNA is TGCGCCAGCAGCACCGGGACGAACACCGGGGAGCTGTTTTTT. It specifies CASSTGTNTGELFF.

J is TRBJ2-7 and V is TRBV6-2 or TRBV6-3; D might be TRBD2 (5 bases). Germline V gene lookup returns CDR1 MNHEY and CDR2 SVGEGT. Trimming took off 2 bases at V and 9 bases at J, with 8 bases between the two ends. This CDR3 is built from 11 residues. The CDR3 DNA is TGTGCCAGCAGTTACCTGGGAGCGCAGTACTTC. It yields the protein CASSYLGAQYF.

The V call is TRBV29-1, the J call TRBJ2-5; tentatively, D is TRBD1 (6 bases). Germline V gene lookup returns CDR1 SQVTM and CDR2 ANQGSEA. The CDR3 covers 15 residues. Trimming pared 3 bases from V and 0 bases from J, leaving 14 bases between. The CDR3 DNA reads TGCAGCGTTGAGGCCCGGGACATGTACCAAGAGACCCAGTACTTC. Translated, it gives CSVEARDMYQETQYF.

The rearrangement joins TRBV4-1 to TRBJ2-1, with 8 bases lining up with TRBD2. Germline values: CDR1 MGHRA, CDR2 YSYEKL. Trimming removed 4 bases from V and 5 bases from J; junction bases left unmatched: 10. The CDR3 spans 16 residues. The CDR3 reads CASSRGGSGINNEQFF. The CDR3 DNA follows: TGCGCCAGCAGCCGCGGAGGTAGCGGGATTAACAATGAGCAGTTCTTC.

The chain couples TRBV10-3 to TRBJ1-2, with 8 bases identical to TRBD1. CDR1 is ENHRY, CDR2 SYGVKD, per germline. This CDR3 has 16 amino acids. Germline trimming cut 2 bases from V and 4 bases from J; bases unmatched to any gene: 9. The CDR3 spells CAISETRQGSGYGYTF. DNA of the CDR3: TGTGCCATCAGTGAGACTCGACAGGGGAGTGGCTATGGCTACACCTTC.

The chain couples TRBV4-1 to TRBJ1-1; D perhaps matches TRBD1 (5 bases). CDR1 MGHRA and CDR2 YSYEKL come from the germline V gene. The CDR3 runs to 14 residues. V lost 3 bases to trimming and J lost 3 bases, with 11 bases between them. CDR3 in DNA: TGCGCCAGCAGCCATTCAGACAGCTACACTGAAGCTTTCTTT. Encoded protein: CASSHSDSYTEAFF.

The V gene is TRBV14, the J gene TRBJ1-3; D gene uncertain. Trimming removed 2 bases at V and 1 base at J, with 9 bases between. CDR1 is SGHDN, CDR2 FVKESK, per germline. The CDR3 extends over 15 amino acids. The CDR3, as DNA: TGTGCCAGCAGCCAATTCCATTTTTCTGGAAACACCATATATTTT. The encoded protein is CASSQFHFSGNTIYF.

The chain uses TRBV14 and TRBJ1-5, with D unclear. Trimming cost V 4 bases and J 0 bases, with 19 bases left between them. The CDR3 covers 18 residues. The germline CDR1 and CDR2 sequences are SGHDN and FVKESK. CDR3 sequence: CASSLPHGERYSNQPQHF. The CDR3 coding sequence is TGTGCCAGCAGCCTCCCACACGGAGAGCGTTATAGCAATCAGCCCCAGCATTTT.

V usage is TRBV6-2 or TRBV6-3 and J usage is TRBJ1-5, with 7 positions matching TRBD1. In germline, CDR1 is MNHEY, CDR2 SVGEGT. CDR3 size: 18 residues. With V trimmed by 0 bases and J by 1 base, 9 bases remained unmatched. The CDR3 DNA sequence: TGTGCCAGCAGTTACTCGGGAGCAGGGGGGATGAGCAATCAGCCCCAGCATTTT. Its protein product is CASSYSGAGGMSNQPQHF.

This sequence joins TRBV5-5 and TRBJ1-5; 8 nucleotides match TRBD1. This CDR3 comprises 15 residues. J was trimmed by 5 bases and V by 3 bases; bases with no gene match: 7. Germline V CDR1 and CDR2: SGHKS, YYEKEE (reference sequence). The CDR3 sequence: CASSSLTGEDQPQHF. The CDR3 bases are TGTGCCAGCAGCTCATTGACAGGGGAGGATCAGCCCCAGCATTTT.

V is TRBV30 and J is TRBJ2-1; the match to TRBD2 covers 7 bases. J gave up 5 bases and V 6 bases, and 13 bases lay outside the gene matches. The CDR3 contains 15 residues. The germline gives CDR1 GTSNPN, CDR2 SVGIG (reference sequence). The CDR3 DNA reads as TGTGCCTGCCCCAAGGGAAGCGGGGCCGACAATGAGCAGTTCTTC. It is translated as CACPKGSGADNEQFF.

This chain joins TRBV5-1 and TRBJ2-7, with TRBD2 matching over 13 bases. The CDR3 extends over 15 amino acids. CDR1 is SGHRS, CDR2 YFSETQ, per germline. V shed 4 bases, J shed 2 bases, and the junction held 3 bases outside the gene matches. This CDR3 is CASSPGLAGPYEQYF. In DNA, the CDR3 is TGCGCCAGCAGCCCGGGACTAGCGGGACCCTACGAGCAGTACTTC.

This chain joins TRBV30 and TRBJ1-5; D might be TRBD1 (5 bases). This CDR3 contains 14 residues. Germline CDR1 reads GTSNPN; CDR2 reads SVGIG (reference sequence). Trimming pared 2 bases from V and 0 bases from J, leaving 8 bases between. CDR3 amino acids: CAWSRGFSNQPQHF. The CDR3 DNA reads TGTGCCTGGAGTAGGGGTTTTAGCAATCAGCCCCAGCATTTT. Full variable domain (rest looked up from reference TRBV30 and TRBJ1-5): SQTIHQWPATLVQPVGSPLSLECTVEGTSNPNLYWYRQAAGRGLQLLFYSVGIGQISSEVPQNLSASRPQDRQFILSSKKLLLSDSGFYLCAWSRGFSNQPQHFGDGTRLSIL.

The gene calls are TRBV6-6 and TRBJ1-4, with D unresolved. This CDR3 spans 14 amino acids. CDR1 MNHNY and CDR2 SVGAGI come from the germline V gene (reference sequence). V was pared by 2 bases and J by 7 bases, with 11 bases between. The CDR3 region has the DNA TGTGCCAGCAGTTACCAAGTACCGGTTGAAAAACTGTTTTTT. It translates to CASSYQVPVEKLFF.

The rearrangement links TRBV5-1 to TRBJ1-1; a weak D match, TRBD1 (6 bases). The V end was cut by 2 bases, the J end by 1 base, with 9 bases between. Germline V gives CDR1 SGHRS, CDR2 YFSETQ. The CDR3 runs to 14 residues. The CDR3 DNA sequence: TGCGCCAGCAGCTTCGCCAGGGGGAACACTGAAGCTTTCTTT. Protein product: CASSFARGNTEAFF.

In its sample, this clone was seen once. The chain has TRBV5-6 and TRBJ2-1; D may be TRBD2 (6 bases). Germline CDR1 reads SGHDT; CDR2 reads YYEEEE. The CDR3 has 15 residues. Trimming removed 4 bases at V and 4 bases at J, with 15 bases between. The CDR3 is CASSGGTGKYNEQFF. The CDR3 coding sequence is TGTGCCAGCAGCGGGGGGACGGGAAAGTACAATGAGCAGTTCTTC.

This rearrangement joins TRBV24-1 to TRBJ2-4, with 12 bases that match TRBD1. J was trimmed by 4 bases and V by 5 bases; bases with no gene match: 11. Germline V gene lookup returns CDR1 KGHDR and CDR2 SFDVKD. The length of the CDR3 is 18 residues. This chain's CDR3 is CATSGDRGLRMQKNIQYF. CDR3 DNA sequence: TGTGCCACCAGTGGGGACAGGGGGCTTCGAATGCAGAAAAACATTCAGTACTTC.

CDR3 residues: CASRYRGNTEAFF. CDR3 DNA sequence: TGTGCCAGCAGATACAGGGGGAACACTGAAGCTTTCTTT. This chain uses TRBV6-5 with TRBJ1-1; 7 nucleotides match TRBD1. J gave up 1 base and V 6 bases, and 2 bases lay outside the gene matches. The CDR3 contains 13 residues. Germline CDR1 MNHEY, CDR2 SVGAGI.

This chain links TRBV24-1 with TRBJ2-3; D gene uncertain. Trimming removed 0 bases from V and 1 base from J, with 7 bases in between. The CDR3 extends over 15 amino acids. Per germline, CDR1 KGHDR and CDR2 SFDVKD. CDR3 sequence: CATSDLSAGTDTQYF. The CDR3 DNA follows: TGTGCCACCAGTGATTTGAGCGCGGGCACAGATACGCAGTATTTT.

The chain's CDR3 is CASSQDRGSVPGELFF. CDR3 coding DNA: TGTGCCAGCAGCCAAGACCGGGGGAGCGTCCCCGGGGAGCTGTTTTTT. V is TRBV7-9 and J is TRBJ2-2; a weak D match, TRBD2 (6 bases). Between the trimmed V and J ends, which lost 5 bases and 6 bases, there was a span of 19 bases. CDR3 length: 16 amino acids. From germline, CDR1 is SEHNR and CDR2 FQNEAQ (reference sequence).

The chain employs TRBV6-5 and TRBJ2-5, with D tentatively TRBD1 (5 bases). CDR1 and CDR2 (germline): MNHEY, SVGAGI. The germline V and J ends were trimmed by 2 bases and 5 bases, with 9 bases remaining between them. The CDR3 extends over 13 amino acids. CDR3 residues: CASSYLGLETQYF. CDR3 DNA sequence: TGTGCCAGCAGTTACCTGGGGCTGGAGACCCAGTACTTC.